The clone carrying this T cell receptor beta chain appeared a few times. Antigen specificity is unknown. This beta chain turned up in a library designed for alpha chains; as an off-target read, its abundance says little. The sample is drawn from a study of spatial heterogeneity in lung cancer. Time point noted: sample taken at primary tumor resection. Regarding the study as a whole: Mutation tallies in tumors tracked expanded intratumoral alpha and beta TCR counts.

V dropped 4 bases and J dropped 5; count of bases not matched to a gene: 7. Germline assignment: CDR1 DFQATT and CDR2 SNEGSKA (reference sequence). The CDR3 contains 15 residues. One entry per CDR3 protein, called by TCRdb with MiXCR from the 5' RACE reads. This table has over 1,000 distinct CDR3 sequences, about a sixth appearing once. This TCR came from a female donor with early-stage non-small cell lung cancer. The genes are TRBV20-1 and TRBJ2-1; 11 positions match TRBD2. The source was lung tumor tissue, collected at surgery. As DNA, the CDR3 is TGCAGTGCTAAACTAGCGGGAGTTGGTAACAATGAGCAGTTCTTC. Its translation is CSAKLAGVGNNEQFF.